Following are 13 T cell receptor beta chains from one sample sequenced in a study. Each CDR3 protein gets one entry after TCRdb re-called the 5' RACE reads with MiXCR. This sample carries about 57,000 distinct CDR3 sequences, about 28% of them seen once, and the ten largest clones take approximately 3.3%. Sequenced: tumor-infiltrating memory CD4+ T cells sorted from the breast tumor. Documented subset: memory CD4+ T cells, CD4+CD45RO+CD25-. The receptor source for this set is a female donor with breast cancer.

This clonotype was seen only a few times. The V and J genes are TRBV28 and TRBJ2-3; TRBD1 or TRBD2 may be the D gene (5 bases each). The CDR3 has 12 residues. V gave up 5 bases and J gave up 10 bases, with 13 bases separating them. Germline CDR1 is MDHEN and CDR2 is SYDVKM. CDR3 amino acids: CASSPGPEAQYF. DNA for the CDR3: TGTGCCAGCAGTCCGGGGCCAGAGGCGCAGTATTTT.

This chain joins TRBV3-1 and TRBJ1-2, with 7 positions matching TRBD1. The J segment lost 4 bases and the V segment lost 4 bases, leaving 6 bases of the junction unmatched. Germline CDR1 reads LGHDT; CDR2 reads YNNKEL (reference sequence). This CDR3 is built from 14 residues. CDR3 in DNA: TGTGCCAGCAGCCCCCGGGACAGCCGCTATGGCTACACCTTC. Amino acids: CASSPRDSRYGYTF.

A few counts support this clonotype. The chain uses TRBV7-8 and TRBJ2-5, with D unclear. This CDR3 is 13 amino acids long. Trimming removed 5 bases at V and 6 bases at J, with 13 bases between. Germline lookup yields CDR1 SGHVS and CDR2 FQNEAQ. The CDR3 here is CASSPPEGKTQYF. CDR3 DNA: TGTGCCAGCAGCCCCCCGGAAGGGAAGACCCAGTACTTC.

This clonotype showed up just a few times. The rearrangement uses TRBV6-2 or TRBV6-3 and TRBJ2-1; perhaps TRBD2 as D (5 bases). Germline lookup yields CDR1 MNHEY and CDR2 SVGEGT. Deletions cut 5 bases from V and 0 bases from J, with 11 bases between. The CDR3 totals 15 residues. CDR3 nucleotides: TGTGCCAGCAGTCTGGACTCCCGCTCCTACAATGAGCAGTTCTTC. Translated, it gives CASSLDSRSYNEQFF.

This clonotype showed up just once. The CDR3 does not end in the conserved phenylalanine or tryptophan, so this is likely a read error. This chain links TRBV7-8 with TRBJ2-5; no clear D gene. Germline V gives CDR1 SGHVS, CDR2 FQNEAQ. The V end lost 10 bases, the J end lost 3 bases, and 3 bases lay between the germline ends. The CDR3 totals 9 residues. CDR3 DNA: TGTGCCACCGAAGAGACCCAGTACCTC. It codes for CATEETQYL.

The chain links TRBV10-3 to TRBJ2-3; D unclear. Trimming took 3 bases from V and 0 from J, leaving 4 bases between them. Germline V CDR1 and CDR2: ENHRY, SYGVKD. The CDR3 has 13 amino acids. The CDR3 DNA is TGTGCCATCAGTGACTCTAGCACAGATACGCAGTATTTT. It translates to CAISDSSTDTQYF.

J is TRBJ1-1 and V is TRBV28; TRBD1 might be the D (5 bases). Germline CDR1 is MDHEN and CDR2 is SYDVKM. V lost 5 bases and J 1 base, leaving 17 bases between the germline ends. The CDR3 extends over 16 amino acids. In DNA, the CDR3 is TGTGCCAGCAGTGCTGGGACCTACTCAGGGAACACTGAAGCTTTCTTT. Protein sequence: CASSAGTYSGNTEAFF.

V gene TRBV7-9 combines with J gene TRBJ2-7, with TRBD2 matching 8 bases. Germline V lookup: CDR1 SEHNR, CDR2 FQNEAQ (reference sequence). The CDR3 sequence is 16 residues long. With V trimmed by 0 bases and J by 3 bases, 7 bases remained unmatched. The CDR3 sequence is CASSLALSGSYYEQYF. For the CDR3, the DNA is TGTGCCAGCAGCTTAGCGTTAAGCGGGAGCTACTACGAGCAGTACTTC.

The chain uses TRBV28 and TRBJ1-1, with D hard to call. Trimming shortened V by 6 bases and J by 0 bases, and 14 bases separated the two germline ends. The V gene's germline CDR1 is MDHEN and CDR2 SYDVKM. The CDR3 is made up of 15 amino acids. The CDR3 DNA follows: TGTGCCAGCAGGACCTACGGATCTATGAACACTGAAGCTTTCTTT. Amino acids: CASRTYGSMNTEAFF.

This clonotype appeared a single time. The chain joins TRBV6-5 to TRBJ1-1; D not certain. Germline V gene lookup returns CDR1 MNHEY and CDR2 SVGAGI. V shed 2 bases and J shed 4 bases, with 17 bases lying between them. This CDR3 has 16 residues. The CDR3 coding sequence is TGTGCCAGCAGTTACGCCAGTGCCTCCACGCGCACTGAAGCTTTCTTT. Amino acid sequence: CASSYASASTRTEAFF.

This chain links TRBV21-1 with TRBJ2-7; TRBD2 is the table's D call, not checked against the DNA. TRBV21-1 is labeled a pseudogene. The CDR3 extends over 17 amino acids. The CDR3 loop is CASSKIVTSRYSYEQYF. The CDR3 DNA reads TGTGCCAGCAGCAAAATTGTGACTAGCCGATACTCCTACGAGCAGTACTTC.

The chain joins TRBV10-1 to TRBJ2-3; no definite D call. The V end lost 5 bases, the J end lost 6 bases, and 12 bases lay between the germline ends. CDR1 is WNHNN, CDR2 SYGVQD, per germline (reference sequence). This CDR3 spans 13 amino acids. For the CDR3, the DNA is TGCGCCAGCAGTTCCCCCCAGGATGATACGCAGTATTTT. The encoded protein is CASSSPQDDTQYF.

The sample holds many counts of this clonotype. The J gene is TRBJ2-7, the V gene TRBV6-5, with D possibly TRBD2 on 6 matching bases. Looked up from germline, CDR1 is MNHEY and CDR2 is SVGAGI. The CDR3 is 14 residues long. V was shortened by 6 bases and J by 7 bases, with 19 bases between the two germline ends. CDR3 region: CASSTPGVREEQYF. The CDR3 nucleotides are TGTGCCAGCAGCACCCCTGGTGTGCGGGAAGAGCAGTACTTC.